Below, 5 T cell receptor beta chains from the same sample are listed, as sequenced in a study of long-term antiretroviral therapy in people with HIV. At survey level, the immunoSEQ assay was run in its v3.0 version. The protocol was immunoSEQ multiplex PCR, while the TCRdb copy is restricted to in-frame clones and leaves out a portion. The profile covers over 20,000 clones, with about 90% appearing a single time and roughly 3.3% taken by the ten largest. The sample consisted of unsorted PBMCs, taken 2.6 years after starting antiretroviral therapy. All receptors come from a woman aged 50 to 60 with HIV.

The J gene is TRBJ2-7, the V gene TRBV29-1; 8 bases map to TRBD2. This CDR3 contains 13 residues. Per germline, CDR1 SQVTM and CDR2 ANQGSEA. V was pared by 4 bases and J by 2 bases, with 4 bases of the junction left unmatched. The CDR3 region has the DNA TGCAGCGTTGGACTAGCGATTCCCTACGAGCAGTACTTC. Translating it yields CSVGLAIPYEQYF.

Here the CDR3 reads CASSRASGSTLSYEQYF. The CDR3 nucleotides are TGTGCCAGTAGTAGGGCTAGCGGGAGTACCCTCTCCTACGAGCAGTACTTC. The rearrangement uses TRBV19 and TRBJ2-7; 10 nucleotides match TRBD2. Germline CDR1 is LNHDA and CDR2 is SQIVND (reference sequence). The CDR3 runs 17 residues. The ends lost 4 bases at V and 0 bases at J; junction bases unmatched: 9.

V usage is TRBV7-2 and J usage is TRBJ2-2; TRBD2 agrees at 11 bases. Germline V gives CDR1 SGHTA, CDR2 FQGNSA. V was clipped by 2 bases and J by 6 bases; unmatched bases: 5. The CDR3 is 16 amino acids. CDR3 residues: CASSLQLAGGPGELFF. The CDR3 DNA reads TGTGCCAGCAGCTTACAATTAGCGGGAGGGCCCGGGGAGCTGTTTTTT.

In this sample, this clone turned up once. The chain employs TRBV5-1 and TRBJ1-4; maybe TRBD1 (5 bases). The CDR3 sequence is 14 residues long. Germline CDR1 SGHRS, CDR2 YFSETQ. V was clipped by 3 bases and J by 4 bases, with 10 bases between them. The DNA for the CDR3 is TGCGCCAGCAGCTGGACACCGGATAATGAAAAACTGTTTTTT. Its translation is CASSWTPDNEKLFF. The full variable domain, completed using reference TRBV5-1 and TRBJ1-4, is KAGVTQTPRYLIKTRGQQVTLSCSPISGHRSVSWYQQTPGQGLQFLFEYFSETQRNKGNFPGRFSGRQFSNSRSEMNVSTLELGDSALYLCASSWTPDNEKLFFGSGTQLSVL.

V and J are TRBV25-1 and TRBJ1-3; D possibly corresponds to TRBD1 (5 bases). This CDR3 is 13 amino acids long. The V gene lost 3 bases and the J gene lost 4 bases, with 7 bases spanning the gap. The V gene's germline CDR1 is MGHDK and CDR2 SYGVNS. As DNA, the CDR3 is TGTGCCAGCAGTGAGCCAGGGGGAAACACCATATATTTT. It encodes CASSEPGGNTIYF.